This TCR beta chain was sequenced in a study of cytomegalovirus exposure and HLA in healthy donors. This clone was seen only once. The germline gives CDR1 SGDLS, CDR2 YYNGEE. The V end lost 2 bases, the J end lost 4 bases, and 19 bases lay between the germline ends. This CDR3 contains 17 residues. With 60 Vbeta and 13 Jbeta primers, the PCR was carried out. The data were produced by immunoSEQ multiplex PCR, yet TCRdb's version contains in-frame clones alone and is incomplete. In the table there are some 130,000 clones, just under 90% of which are singletons. The clonotype originates from a woman in her twenties or thirties in good health and CMV-seronegative. Source material: PBMCs. The chain combines TRBV9 with TRBJ2-1, with D possibly being TRBD1 (5 bases). CDR3 nucleotide sequence: TGTGCCAGCAGCGTTGCATCGACAGCCGCTCCATACAATGAGCAGTTCTTC. Its translation: CASSVASTAAPYNEQFF.